Shown below are 30 T cell receptor beta chains from a single sample sequenced in a study of T-cell memory formation after mild COVID-19. TCRdb itself ran the 5' RACE reads through MiXCR, one entry per CDR3 protein. The table records about 150,000 distinct CDR3 sequences, roughly 6.2% of them present only once. The sequenced sample consisted of PBMCs or a T cell subset sorted from them (not recorded which). The source of these receptors is an adult woman who had mild COVID-19 (a few samples of this study predate the infection). Cell type and time point are not known.

This clonotype appeared a few times. The V gene is TRBV9, the J gene TRBJ2-7; D is ambiguous. V was trimmed by 0 bases and J by 4 bases, leaving 14 bases between them. CDR3 length: 15 amino acids. Looked up from germline, CDR1 is SGDLS and CDR2 is YYNGEE. The CDR3 DNA sequence: TGTGCCAGCAGCGTAGCGGCCCTTGGGTCTTACGAGCAGTACTTC. Protein product: CASSVAALGSYEQYF.

This clonotype was picked up many times. The chain couples TRBV7-9 to TRBJ1-1; possibly TRBD1 for D (6 bases). There are 16 residues in the CDR3. Looked up from germline, CDR1 is SEHNR and CDR2 is FQNEAQ (reference sequence). V dropped 7 bases and J dropped 4 bases, with 22 bases sitting between them. CDR3 in DNA: TGTGCCAGCACCCTCCTAGGGGGGGGCTCGGGCACTGAAGCTTTCTTT. Amino acid sequence: CASTLLGGGSGTEAFF. The whole variable domain, filled in from reference TRBV7-9 and TRBJ1-1, reads DTGVSQNPRHKITKRGQNVTFRCDPISEHNRLYWYRQTLGQGPEFLTYFQNEAQLEKSRLLSDRFSAERPKGSFSTLEIQRTEQGDSAMYLCASTLLGGGSGTEAFFGQGTRLTVV.

V gene TRBV30 combines with J gene TRBJ2-1; D uncertain. The CDR3 has 13 amino acids. With 0 bases removed from V and 6 bases from J, the gap between germline ends came to 9 bases. Germline lookup yields CDR1 GTSNPN and CDR2 SVGIG (reference sequence). The DNA for the CDR3 is TGTGCCTGGAGTGTATCTAGTTTCAATGAGCAGTTCTTC. It yields the protein CAWSVSSFNEQFF.

This clonotype was counted many times. The chain has TRBV12-3 or TRBV12-4 and TRBJ2-1, with D unresolved. The CDR3 spans 13 residues. V lost 3 bases and J 7 bases, leaving 10 bases between the germline ends. In DNA, the CDR3 is TGTGCCAGCAGTTTTGGCCGAAGGAATGAGCAGTTCTTC. The encoded protein is CASSFGRRNEQFF.

V is TRBV2 and J is TRBJ1-4, with D maybe TRBD1 (6 bases). The CDR3 has 15 residues. Trimming took off 5 bases at V and 5 bases at J, with 15 bases between the two ends. CDR1 and CDR2 (germline): SNHLY, FYNNEI. The CDR3 loop reads CASSLPGAANEKLFF. The CDR3 bases are TGTGCCAGCAGTCTTCCAGGGGCGGCAAATGAAAAACTGTTTTTT.

Only a few counts were recorded for this clonotype. The chain joins TRBV5-5 to TRBJ2-7; D gene ambiguous. V lost 4 bases and J lost 3, with 8 bases in between. The CDR3 sequence is 12 residues long. Germline V gene sequence: CDR1 SGHKS, CDR2 YYEKEE (reference sequence). CDR3 bases: TGTGCCAGCAGCCCAATCGTCTACGAGCAGTACTTC. Translation: CASSPIVYEQYF.

This clonotype was observed a few times. V and J are TRBV15 and TRBJ2-1; 8 bases align to TRBD2. CDR3 length: 15 residues. Germline lookup yields CDR1 LNHNV and CDR2 YYDKDF (reference sequence). V shed 0 bases, J shed 6 bases, and the junction held 4 bases outside the gene matches. The CDR3 DNA follows: TGTGCCACCAGCAGAGACGGGAGGGCCTTCAATGAGCAGTTCTTC. Translation gives CATSRDGRAFNEQFF.

This chain joins TRBV2 and TRBJ1-2, with a weak D call TRBD1 (6 bases). V lost 5 bases and J lost 4, with 17 bases in between. Germline loops: CDR1 SNHLY, CDR2 FYNNEI. CDR3 size: 15 residues. CDR3 loop: CASSLVQGASYGYTF. DNA for the CDR3: TGTGCCAGCAGTCTAGTACAGGGCGCCTCCTATGGCTACACCTTC.

This clonotype was found many times. This rearrangement joins TRBV6-6 to TRBJ2-7, with 7 positions matching TRBD2. Germline-derived CDR1 and CDR2 are MNHNY and SVGAGI (reference sequence). Losses at the gene ends were 0 bases for V and 6 bases for J; bases not matched to a gene: 5. CDR3 length equals 14 residues. CDR3 sequence reads: CASSYSMGGGEQYF. CDR3 bases: TGTGCCAGCAGTTACTCTATGGGGGGGGGCGAGCAGTACTTC.

The chain has TRBV7-9 and TRBJ2-1; TRBD2 matches 9 bases. The CDR3 totals 16 residues. V was clipped by 4 bases and J by 2 bases; unmatched bases: 6. Germline V gene lookup returns CDR1 SEHNR and CDR2 FQNEAQ (reference sequence). CDR3 in amino acids: CASSSTSGATYNEQFF. In DNA form, the CDR3 reads TGTGCCAGCAGCTCGACTAGCGGAGCCACCTACAATGAGCAGTTCTTC.

This clonotype was detected ten times or more. This sequence joins TRBV20-1 and TRBJ1-2, with D possibly matching TRBD1 (5 bases). Germline CDR1 is DFQATT and CDR2 is SNEGSKA (reference sequence). This CDR3 region has 13 residues. The V end lost 1 base, the J end lost 3 bases, and 9 bases lay between the germline ends. The CDR3 sequence: CSARVWGHYGYTF. For the CDR3, the DNA is TGCAGTGCTAGAGTTTGGGGCCACTATGGCTACACCTTC.

CDR3 in DNA: TGTGCCAGCAGCCAAGATCATCCAGGACTAGCGATCCCAGATACGCAGTATTTT. Translation gives CASSQDHPGLAIPDTQYF. This sequence joins TRBV14 and TRBJ2-3; 9 nucleotides line up with TRBD2. The CDR3 runs to 18 residues. The germline V gene has CDR1 SGHDN and CDR2 FVKESK. With 0 bases clipped from V and 4 bases from J, the junction kept 11 bases outside the gene matches. The variable domain in full, with the rest retrieved from reference TRBV14 and TRBJ2-3, is EAGVTQFPSHSVIEKGQTVTLRCDPISGHDNLYWYRRVMGKEIKFLLHFVKESKQDESGMPNNRFLAERTGGTYSTLKVQPAELEDSGVYFCASSQDHPGLAIPDTQYFGPGTRLTVL.

This clonotype appeared many times. The V call is TRBV7-9, the J call TRBJ1-1, with a weak D call TRBD1 (6 bases). The V gene's germline CDR1 is SEHNR and CDR2 FQNEAQ (reference sequence). This CDR3 spans 14 amino acids. Trimming took 3 bases from V and 2 from J, leaving 10 bases between them. The CDR3 DNA reads TGTGCCAGCAGCTTGGGGACATCCAACACTGAAGCTTTCTTT. It encodes CASSLGTSNTEAFF.

There are many counts of this clonotype. This chain links TRBV20-1 with TRBJ1-3; the D is unclear. CDR1 and CDR2 (germline): DFQATT, SNEGSKA (reference sequence). The germline V and J ends were trimmed by 3 bases and 6 bases, with 18 bases remaining between them. The CDR3 totals 15 residues. In nucleotides, the CDR3 is TGCAGTGCTAGGGCGCTAGTCCCTAAGCTAAACACCATATATTTT. Translating it yields CSARALVPKLNTIYF.

This clonotype was detected a few times. The rearrangement uses TRBV15 and TRBJ2-2, with D uncertain. This CDR3 is 17 amino acids long. Germline CDR1 and CDR2: LNHNV and YYDKDF (reference sequence). V shed 5 bases and J shed 4 bases, with 20 bases lying between them. The CDR3 here is CATSRKKLSTGTGELFF. The CDR3 DNA is TGTGCCACCAGCCGAAAGAAGCTATCCACGGGCACCGGGGAGCTGTTTTTT.

The sample holds many counts of this clonotype. V usage is TRBV7-2 and J usage is TRBJ2-7, with D uncertain. Trimming shortened V by 1 base and J by 6 bases, and 4 bases separated the two germline ends. The CDR3 covers 11 residues. In germline, CDR1 is SGHTA, CDR2 FQGNSA. CDR3 sequence reads: CASSLVAEQYF. In DNA form, the CDR3 reads TGTGCCAGCAGCTTAGTGGCCGAGCAGTACTTC.

This clonotype has ten or more counts. The rearrangement uses TRBV12-3 or TRBV12-4 and TRBJ2-7, with TRBD2 matching 9 bases. The CDR3 sequence is 14 residues long. With V trimmed by 6 bases and J by 6 bases, 9 bases remained unmatched. In nucleotides, the CDR3 is TGTGCCAGCAGCCGTAGCGGGAGTACCGGCGAGCAGTACTTC. Translating gives CASSRSGSTGEQYF.

This clonotype was seen more than once but under ten times. The V gene is TRBV12-3 or TRBV12-4, the J gene TRBJ2-1; 9 nucleotides align to TRBD1. Trimming at V came to 0 bases and at J to 8 bases, leaving 5 bases not matched to a gene. This CDR3 has 15 residues. This CDR3 reads CASSLAGQGGDEQFF. The CDR3 DNA reads TGTGCCAGCAGTTTAGCGGGACAGGGAGGGGATGAGCAGTTCTTC.

The gene calls are TRBV7-2 and TRBJ2-5; 7 bases are shared with TRBD1. V was pared by 5 bases and J by 5 bases, with 11 bases of the junction left unmatched. The CDR3 sequence is 15 residues long. Germline assignment: CDR1 SGHTA and CDR2 FQGNSA. CDR3 DNA sequence: TGTGCCAGCAGCCGTCCGACAGGGATTACGGAGACCCAGTACTTC. It codes for CASSRPTGITETQYF.

The rearrangement joins TRBV4-1 to TRBJ2-3; unclear D gene. From germline, CDR1 is MGHRA and CDR2 YSYEKL. V was clipped by 3 bases and J by 6 bases, with 7 bases between them. This CDR3 spans 12 amino acids. CDR3 sequence: CASSHVGDTQYF. The DNA for the CDR3 is TGCGCCAGCAGCCATGTGGGGGATACGCAGTATTTT.

In this sample, this clonotype turned up a few times. V is TRBV7-2 and J is TRBJ2-3; a weak D match, TRBD1 (6 bases). The CDR3 is 14 residues long. Germline V gene lookup returns CDR1 SGHTA and CDR2 FQGNSA. Trimming took 5 bases from V and 2 from J, leaving 11 bases between them. CDR3 nucleotides: TGTGCCAGCAGCACAGGACAGCCCACAGATACGCAGTATTTT. It codes for CASSTGQPTDTQYF.

This clonotype showed up many times. J is TRBJ1-1 and V is TRBV7-9, with 9 bases that match TRBD1. The CDR3 is 15 residues long. Germline lookup yields CDR1 SEHNR and CDR2 FQNEAQ (reference sequence). The trim removed 2 bases at V and 1 base at J, leaving 2 bases unmatched. This CDR3 reads CASSLLQGANTEAFF. CDR3 coding DNA: TGTGCCAGCAGCTTACTACAGGGGGCGAACACTGAAGCTTTCTTT.

The chain joins TRBV6-5 to TRBJ1-2; perhaps TRBD1 as D (5 bases). Germline V lookup: CDR1 MNHEY, CDR2 SVGAGI. The CDR3 is 15 residues long. Trimming took off 6 bases at V and 4 bases at J, with 18 bases between the two ends. CDR3 residues: CASSPVGGRPYGYTF. Here the CDR3 DNA reads TGTGCCAGCAGCCCCGTTGGGGGGAGGCCCTATGGCTACACCTTC.

In this sample, this clonotype turned up many times. The V call is TRBV9, the J call TRBJ2-3; tentatively, D is TRBD1 (5 bases). The germline gives CDR1 SGDLS, CDR2 YYNGEE. Trimming took off 0 bases at V and 2 bases at J, with 16 bases between the two ends. This CDR3 comprises 17 residues. The CDR3 region is CASSVAAGSGPTDTQYF. CDR3 sequence (DNA): TGTGCCAGCAGCGTAGCGGCAGGGTCAGGGCCCACAGATACGCAGTATTTT.

V is TRBV5-1 and J is TRBJ1-1; a possible D gene is TRBD1 (5 bases). V gave up 4 bases and J gave up 1 base, with 11 bases separating them. Germline V lookup: CDR1 SGHRS, CDR2 YFSETQ. The CDR3 is made up of 14 amino acids. The CDR3 bases are TGCGCCAGCAGCCCCGAGGACAAGAACACTGAAGCTTTCTTT. Residues: CASSPEDKNTEAFF.

The chain couples TRBV7-2 to TRBJ1-5, with D possibly TRBD1 on 6 matching bases. Germline CDR1 is SGHTA and CDR2 is FQGNSA. The V end lost 0 bases, the J end lost 7 bases, and 10 bases lay between the germline ends. The CDR3 runs to 14 residues. The CDR3 region is CASSLAGGLQPQHF. Here the CDR3 DNA reads TGTGCCAGCAGCTTAGCGGGGGGCTTGCAGCCCCAGCATTTT.

This clonotype was observed at least ten times. CDR3 in amino acids: CASSLHGHGNDEQFF. In DNA, the CDR3 is TGTGCCAGCAGCTTGCACGGTCACGGGAATGATGAGCAGTTCTTC. The chain is built from TRBV5-6 and TRBJ2-1, with D possibly being TRBD2 (5 bases). CDR3 size: 15 residues. Germline CDR1 and CDR2: SGHDT and YYEEEE. Trimming cost V 1 base and J 8 bases, with 16 bases left between them.

This clonotype was recorded many times. The chain couples TRBV5-6 to TRBJ1-2, with D uncertain. V lost 0 bases and J 10 bases, leaving 10 bases between the germline ends. The CDR3 loop spans 12 amino acids. The V gene's germline CDR1 is SGHDT and CDR2 YYEEEE. The CDR3 region is CASSLGWRDYTF. The CDR3 nucleotides are TGTGCCAGCAGCTTGGGATGGAGGGACTACACCTTC.

This clonotype was picked up many times. CDR3 nucleotides: TGCAGTGCTAGTTGGACTAGCTCCCTACATGAGCAGTTCTTC. This encodes CSASWTSSLHEQFF. The chain employs TRBV20-1 and TRBJ2-1; 8 bases map to TRBD2. CDR3 size: 14 residues. In germline, CDR1 is DFQATT, CDR2 SNEGSKA (reference sequence). V dropped 3 bases and J dropped 8; count of bases not matched to a gene: 9.

This clonotype has at least ten counts. The genes are TRBV5-1 and TRBJ1-2; the match to TRBD1 covers 7 bases. From germline, CDR1 is SGHRS and CDR2 YFSETQ. The CDR3 loop spans 13 amino acids. The J segment lost 8 bases and the V segment lost 4 bases, leaving 8 bases of the junction unmatched. CDR3 sequence (DNA): TGCGCCAGCAGCCGGGACAGCCGAGAAGGCTACACCTTC. It yields the protein CASSRDSREGYTF.